One and the same sample provided the 12 T cell receptor beta chains below, sequenced in a study of shared clonotypes between healthy human individuals. Produced via immunoSEQ multiplex PCR; TCRdb's table is partial and in-frame only. Of roughly 2.5 million clones listed, around 90% are singletons. The specimen was naive CD4+ T cells sorted from blood. Sample subset: CD45RA+ positively selected. These receptor sequences come from a man between 18 and 29 years old in good health.

The V gene is TRBV7-8, the J gene TRBJ2-2; TRBD1 is a possible D gene (5 bases). The CDR3 is 15 residues long. Trimming removed 4 bases at V and 7 bases at J, with 16 bases between. Looked up from germline, CDR1 is SGHVS and CDR2 is FQNEAQ. The CDR3, as DNA: TGTGCCAGCAGCTCGCAAAATCAGGGTGTCGGGGAGCTGTTTTTT. Encoded protein: CASSSQNQGVGELFF. The full variable domain, its missing parts supplied by reference TRBV7-8 and TRBJ2-2, is GAGVSQSPRYKVAKRGQDVALRCDPISGHVSLFWYQQALGQGPEFLTYFQNEAQLDKSGLPSDRFFAERPEGSVSTLKIQRTQQEDSAVYLCASSSQNQGVGELFFGEGSRLTVL.

The chain has TRBV7-2 and TRBJ1-4, with no clear D. Trimming shortened V by 3 bases and J by 6 bases, and 11 bases separated the two germline ends. This CDR3 spans 14 amino acids. The germline V gene has CDR1 SGHTA and CDR2 FQGNSA. CDR3 amino acids: CASSLVWRDEKLFF. The CDR3 nucleotides are TGTGCCAGCAGCTTGGTATGGCGGGATGAAAAACTGTTTTTT.

The genes are TRBV5-1 and TRBJ2-7; maybe TRBD1 (6 bases). Deletions cut 3 bases from V and 2 bases from J, with 15 bases between. The CDR3 is 15 amino acids. Looked up from germline, CDR1 is SGHRS and CDR2 is YFSETQ. CDR3 amino acids: CASSSDVGQTYEQYF. Here the CDR3 DNA reads TGCGCCAGCAGCTCGGATGTAGGACAGACCTACGAGCAGTACTTC.

V usage is TRBV19 and J usage is TRBJ1-5, with no clear D. V shed 0 bases and J shed 5 bases, with 11 bases lying between them. CDR1 is LNHDA and CDR2 is SQIVND in the germline V gene (reference sequence). The CDR3 contains 15 residues. CDR3 bases: TGTGCCAGTAGTATAGAAGTCAACGGGTATCAGCCCCAGCATTTT. This gives the protein CASSIEVNGYQPQHF.

V is TRBV30 and J is TRBJ2-1; TRBD2 aligns across 7 bases. The J segment lost 8 bases and the V segment lost 0 bases, leaving 16 bases of the junction unmatched. Looked up from germline, CDR1 is GTSNPN and CDR2 is SVGIG (reference sequence). CDR3 length: 17 residues. CDR3 protein: CAWSVGSGTTVGDEQFF. CDR3 DNA sequence: TGTGCCTGGAGTGTGGGATCCGGGACTACTGTGGGCGATGAGCAGTTCTTC.

The rearrangement links TRBV5-5 to TRBJ2-6, with D uncertain. Between the trimmed V and J ends, which lost 4 bases and 2 bases, there was a span of 4 bases. Germline loops: CDR1 SGHKS, CDR2 YYEKEE (reference sequence). CDR3 length: 13 amino acids. DNA for the CDR3: TGTGCCAGCAGCCCGGCTGGGGCCAACGTCCTGACTTTC. Translation gives CASSPAGANVLTF.

The chain joins TRBV30 to TRBJ2-3; 8 bases agree with TRBD2. J lost 6 bases, V lost 1 base, and 9 bases had no gene match. Germline lookup yields CDR1 GTSNPN and CDR2 SVGIG (reference sequence). There are 15 residues in the CDR3. In DNA form, the CDR3 reads TGTGCCTGGAGTGACCCCGGGAGGGCCTTGGATACGCAGTATTTT. This encodes CAWSDPGRALDTQYF.

The chain carries TRBV28 and TRBJ1-4; D may be TRBD1 (5 bases). The CDR3 length is 13 residues. Between the trimmed V and J ends, which lost 6 bases and 8 bases, there was a span of 13 bases. Germline V gene data show CDR1 as MDHEN and CDR2 as SYDVKM. This CDR3 reads CASRETVGEKLFF. CDR3 coding DNA: TGTGCCAGCAGAGAGACAGTGGGGGAAAAACTGTTTTTT.

J is TRBJ1-6 and V is TRBV5-4; D gene uncertain. CDR1 is SGHNT and CDR2 is YYREEE in the germline V gene (reference sequence). The CDR3 length is 16 residues. The V and J ends lost 0 bases and 6 bases respectively, with 13 bases between them. The DNA of the CDR3 is TGTGCCAGCAGCTTGGCCAGGACGGGAGGTAATTCACCCCTCCACTTT. This sequence encodes CASSLARTGGNSPLHF.

This clone was counted a single time. J is TRBJ2-3 and V is TRBV7-2, with TRBD2 matching 10 bases. In germline, CDR1 is SGHTA, CDR2 FQGNSA. The CDR3 spans 14 residues. V lost 4 bases, J lost 6 bases, and 4 bases stayed unmatched. The CDR3 sequence: CASSSSGSRDTQYF. The CDR3 DNA reads TGTGCCAGCAGCTCTAGCGGGAGTCGGGATACGCAGTATTTT.

This chain uses TRBV5-1 with TRBJ2-6, with TRBD1 identical over 11 bases. Germline CDR1 SGHRS, CDR2 YFSETQ. This CDR3 is built from 18 residues. Losses at the gene ends were 0 bases for V and 0 bases for J; bases not matched to a gene: 2. CDR3 amino acids: CASSLDGQGASGANVLTF. The CDR3 DNA is TGCGCCAGCAGCTTGGATGGACAGGGGGCCTCTGGGGCCAACGTCCTGACTTTC.

The rearrangement joins TRBV7-2 to TRBJ1-1; the D is unclear. This CDR3 comprises 14 residues. CDR1 is SGHTA, CDR2 FQGNSA, per germline. Trimming took 5 bases from V and 0 from J, leaving 10 bases between them. DNA of the CDR3: TGTGCCAGCAGCCCTGTCTCTCTGAACACTGAAGCTTTCTTT. Translating gives CASSPVSLNTEAFF.